This TCR beta chain was recovered during a study of neurological immune-mediated disorders. CDR1 and CDR2 from the germline V gene are MNHEY and SVGAGI. The CDR3 is 15 residues long. Trimming left V 5 bases short and J 1 base short, with 12 bases between. This clonotype was picked up many times. Synthesis of cDNA was accomplished via 5'RACE employing 10-nucleotide random UMIs. Sequencing runs each generated in excess of 180 million TCR-beta sequences derived from 15-18 subjects. TCRdb processed the 5' RACE reads anew with MiXCR; each CDR3 protein has one entry. The data show 53,000 or so distinct CDR3 sequences, about 13% seen once.

The V call is TRBV6-5, the J call TRBJ1-5; D perhaps matches TRBD1 (5 bases). The TCR sequence derives from an older woman with HTLV-1-associated myelopathy (HAM/TSP). The sample consisted of PBMCs. The CDR3 region is CASSPGRASNQPQHF. The CDR3 nucleotides read TGTGCCAGCAGTCCGGGACGGGCGAGCAATCAGCCCCAGCATTTT.